The 11 T cell receptor beta chains below were found in one sample sequenced in a study of T cells in Graves' hyperthyroidism and ophthalmopathy (dated by TCRdb to the late 2010s). Libraries were constructed by multiplex PCR. The reads were generated on an Illumina HiSeq 2000. TCR beta CDR3 regions were amplified from RNA transcripts. The first round of RT-PCR for the TCR CDR3 was performed with the HTBI primer set and the Qiagen OneStep RT-PCR kit. In TCRdb, the public reads were trimmed at Q25 with fastp and aligned with MiXCR, with productive beta chains retained. Records with the same CDR3 protein are collapsed into one entry carrying the most frequent genes and DNA. The sample table contains about 560,000 distinct CDR3 sequences; only one count was recorded for 46% of them. The ten largest clones capture 8.2% of the sample. The sequenced sample consisted of peripheral blood or thyroid tissue (not recorded which). These receptors were obtained from a woman under 30 with Graves' hyperthyroidism. Donor details come from another sample of the same person, matched by shared clones.

The rearrangement links TRBV7-9 to TRBJ2-5; the D gene is possibly TRBD2 (6 bases). Gene TRBJ2-1 matches the end of the DNA better, so the J call may be wrong. The CDR3 contains 12 residues. CDR1 SEHNR and CDR2 FQNEAQ come from the germline V gene (reference sequence). This CDR3 reads CASSLVWEDQFF. Written as DNA, the CDR3 is TGTGCCAGCAGCTTAGTGTGGGAGGATCAGTTCTTC.

Concerning this clonotype: Compared with germline, one end of the junction differs, possibly owing to a read error. CDR3 nucleotide sequence: TGTGCCAGCTGCTTGGCGGGACTAGCGGGAGGGTACGAGCAGTACTTC. It yields the protein CASCLAGLAGGYEQYF. V is TRBV7-6 and J is TRBJ2-7, with 16 bases aligning to TRBD2. The CDR3 is made up of 16 amino acids. The germline CDR1 and CDR2 sequences are SGHVS and FNYEAQ. Full variable domain (missing parts from reference TRBV7-6 and TRBJ2-7): GAGVSQSPRYKVTKRGQDVALRCDPISGHVSLYWYRQALGQGPEFLTYFNYEAQQDKSGLPNDRFSAERPEGSISTLTIQRTEQRDSAMYRCASCLAGLAGGYEQYFGPGTRLTVT.

Here the CDR3 reads CASSFRGGDRPQHF. Written as DNA, the CDR3 is TGTGCCAGCAGCTTCAGGGGGGGAGATCGGCCCCAGCATTTT. V is TRBV11-2 and J is TRBJ1-5; 7 nucleotides align to TRBD1. The length of the CDR3 is 14 residues. V trimming: 3 bases; J trimming: 9 bases; junction bases outside the gene matches: 8. Germline assignment: CDR1 SGHAT and CDR2 FQNNGV.

The J gene is TRBJ1-2, the V gene TRBV7-2; TRBD1 matches at 7 bases. The CDR3 is 13 residues long. CDR1 is SGHTA and CDR2 is FQGNSA in the germline V gene. The junction had 6 bases not matched to a gene; V was cut back by 4 bases and J by 7 bases. The CDR3, as DNA: TGTGCCAGCAGCTCTGACAGGGTGGCTGGCTACACCTTC. The encoded protein is CASSSDRVAGYTF.

This sequence joins TRBV19 and TRBJ2-7; no definite D call. V was cut by 1 base and J by 2 bases, with 9 bases left in between. Germline CDR1 and CDR2: LNHDA and SQIVND (reference sequence). This CDR3 spans 14 amino acids. The chain's CDR3 is CASSIVGSAYEQYF. The CDR3 coding sequence is TGTGCCAGTAGTATAGTCGGCAGCGCCTACGAGCAGTACTTC.

This chain uses TRBV20-1 with TRBJ1-2; D not resolved. CDR1 and CDR2 (germline): DFQATT, SNEGSKA (reference sequence). V lost 5 bases and J lost 0, with 13 bases in between. The CDR3 has 14 residues. The CDR3 region is CSAGLGTSNYGYTF. CDR3 nucleotides: TGCAGTGCTGGCCTCGGAACTTCTAACTATGGCTACACCTTC.

This clonotype has at least ten counts. The rearrangement uses TRBV12-3 or TRBV12-4 and TRBJ2-5; the D is unclear. The CDR3 contains 11 residues. Deletions cut 8 bases from V and 7 bases from J, with 11 bases between. The CDR3 protein is CASGVTRTQYF. CDR3 bases: TGTGCCAGCGGAGTGACCCGGACCCAGTACTTC.

CDR3 nucleotides: TGTGCCAGCAGTTACTCGAACCCTACAGTTGAAGCTTTCTTT. Its protein is CASSYSNPTVEAFF. The V and J genes are TRBV6-5 and TRBJ1-1; D gene ambiguous. This CDR3 is built from 14 residues. Germline CDR1 MNHEY, CDR2 SVGAGI. V was shortened by 0 bases and J by 7 bases, with 12 bases between the two germline ends.

The chain carries TRBV11-2 and TRBJ1-4; 7 nucleotides line up with TRBD1. Germline assignment: CDR1 SGHAT and CDR2 FQNNGV. Trimming took 2 bases from V and 8 from J; bases not matched to a gene: 14. The CDR3 contains 17 residues. CDR3 in amino acids: CASSLSGGTAYLEKLFF. In DNA, the CDR3 is TGTGCCAGCAGCTTATCAGGGGGGACAGCTTATTTAGAAAAACTGTTTTTT.

The sample holds many counts of this clonotype. The chain uses TRBV7-8 and TRBJ1-2, with 7 nucleotides matching TRBD1. This CDR3 region has 13 residues. Per germline, CDR1 SGHVS and CDR2 FQNEAQ. The V and J ends lost 3 bases and 5 bases, in that order; junction bases with no gene match: 3. The CDR3 DNA reads as TGTGCCAGCAGCTTCGGGACAGCTTATGGCTACACCTTC. This codes for CASSFGTAYGYTF.

The V and J genes are TRBV19 and TRBJ1-4; D is unresolved. The CDR3 extends over 13 amino acids. V dropped 5 bases and J dropped 8 bases, with 12 bases sitting between them. Germline V CDR1 and CDR2: LNHDA, SQIVND (reference sequence). In DNA form, the CDR3 reads TGTGCCAGTAGTTTCGGGGTTAAAGAAAAACTGTTTTTT. It encodes CASSFGVKEKLFF.